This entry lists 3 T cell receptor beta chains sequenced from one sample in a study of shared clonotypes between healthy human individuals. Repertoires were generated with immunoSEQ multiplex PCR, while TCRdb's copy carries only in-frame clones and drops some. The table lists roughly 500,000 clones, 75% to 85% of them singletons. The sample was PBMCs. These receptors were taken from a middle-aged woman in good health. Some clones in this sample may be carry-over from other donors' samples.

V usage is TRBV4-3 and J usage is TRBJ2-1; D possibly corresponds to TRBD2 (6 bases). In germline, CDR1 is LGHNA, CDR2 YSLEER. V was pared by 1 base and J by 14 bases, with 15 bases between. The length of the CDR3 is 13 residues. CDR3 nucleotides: TGCGCCAGCAGCCAAGTCTACGGAGGGTCAGAGTTCTTC. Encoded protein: CASSQVYGGSEFF.

Here the CDR3 DNA reads TGTGCCAGCAGGGCAGGGGGTGAAGCTTTCTTT. It encodes CASRAGGEAFF. This chain links TRBV2 with TRBJ1-1; 7 bases line up with TRBD1. Germline CDR1 and CDR2: SNHLY and FYNNEI. There are 11 residues in the CDR3. V lost 6 bases, J lost 7 bases, and 2 bases stayed unmatched.

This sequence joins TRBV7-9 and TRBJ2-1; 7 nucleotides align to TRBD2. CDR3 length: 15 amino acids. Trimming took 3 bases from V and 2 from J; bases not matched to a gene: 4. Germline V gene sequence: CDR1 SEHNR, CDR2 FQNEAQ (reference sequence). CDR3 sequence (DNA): TGTGCCAGCAGCTTTACGGGAGGACCCTACAATGAGCAGTTCTTC. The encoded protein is CASSFTGGPYNEQFF. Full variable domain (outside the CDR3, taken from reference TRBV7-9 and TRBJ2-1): DTGVSQNPRHKITKRGQNVTFRCDPISEHNRLYWYRQTLGQGPEFLTYFQNEAQLEKSRLLSDRFSAERPKGSFSTLEIQRTEQGDSAMYLCASSFTGGPYNEQFFGPGTRLTVL.